This T cell receptor (beta chain) is from a study of cytomegalovirus exposure and HLA in healthy donors. 13 Jbeta primers and 60 Vbeta primers were used for the PCR. Sequencing used immunoSEQ multiplex PCR; TCRdb keeps in-frame clones, though not all of them. The sample holds 200,000 to 250,000 clones, more than 60% seen once. Germline V gene lookup returns CDR1 MGHRA and CDR2 YSYEKL. The CDR3 length is 19 residues. V was shortened by 0 bases and J by 6 bases, with 26 bases between the two germline ends. The chain uses TRBV4-1 and TRBJ1-1; D is perhaps TRBD1 (6 bases). The sample comprised PBMCs. The TCR originated in a young woman in good health and CMV-seronegative. The chain's CDR3 is CASSQDTLDTGFLTSEAFF. CDR3 sequence (DNA): TGCGCCAGCAGCCAAGATACGTTGGACACAGGGTTTCTTACCTCTGAAGCTTTCTTT.